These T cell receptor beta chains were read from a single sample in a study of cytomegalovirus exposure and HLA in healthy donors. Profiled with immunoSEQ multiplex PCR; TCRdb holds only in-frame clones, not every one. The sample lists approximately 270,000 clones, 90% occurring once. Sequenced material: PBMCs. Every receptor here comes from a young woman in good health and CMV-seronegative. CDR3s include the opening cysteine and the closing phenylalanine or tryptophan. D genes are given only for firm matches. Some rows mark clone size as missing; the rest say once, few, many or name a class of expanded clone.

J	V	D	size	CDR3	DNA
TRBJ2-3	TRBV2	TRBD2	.	CASSPLAGGPDTQYF	TGTGCCAGCAGCCCACTAGCGGGGGGTCCAGATACGCAGTATTTT
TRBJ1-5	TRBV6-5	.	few	CASRGLNNQPQHF	TGTGCCAGCCGCGGACTAAACAATCAGCCCCAGCATTTT
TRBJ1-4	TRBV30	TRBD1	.	CAWGYRPDRGNEKLFF	TGTGCCTGGGGCTACCGACCCGACAGGGGGAATGAAAAACTGTTTTTT
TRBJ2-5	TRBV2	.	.	CASSVGRGETQYF	TGTGCCAGCAGTGTAGGGAGGGGGGAGACCCAGTACTTC
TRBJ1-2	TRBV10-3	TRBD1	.	CARHGGTGNYGYTF	TGTGCCAGACATGGCGGGACAGGGAACTATGGCTACACCTTC
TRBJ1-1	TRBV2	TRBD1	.	CAGDRPWGTEAFF	TGTGCCGGGGACAGGCCCTGGGGCACTGAAGCTTTCTTT
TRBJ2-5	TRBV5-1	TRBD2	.	CASSLLAGGPEGQETQYF	TGCGCCAGCAGCTTACTAGCGGGGGGGCCCGAGGGTCAAGAGACCCAGTACTTC
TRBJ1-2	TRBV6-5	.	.	CASSQGTYGYTF	TGTGCCAGCAGCCAGGGTACTTATGGCTACACCTTC
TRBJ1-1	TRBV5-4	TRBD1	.	CASSLDWGQMNTEAFF	TGTGCCAGCAGCCTAGATTGGGGACAGATGAACACTGAAGCTTTCTTT
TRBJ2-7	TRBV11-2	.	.	CASSLGQAEAYEQYF	TGTGCCAGCAGCTTAGGACAGGCCGAAGCCTACGAGCAGTACTTC
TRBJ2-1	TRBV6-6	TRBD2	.	CASSAGVAGGEQFF	TGTGCCAGCAGTGCGGGGGTAGCGGGGGGTGAGCAGTTCTTC
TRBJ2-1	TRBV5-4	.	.	CASSLRREHNEQFF	TGTGCCAGCAGCTTAAGGAGGGAACACAATGAGCAGTTCTTC
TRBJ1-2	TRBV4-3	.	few	CASSQELLGDYGYTF	TGCGCCAGCAGCCAAGAGTTGCTAGGGGACTATGGCTACACCTTC
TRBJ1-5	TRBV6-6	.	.	CASSTAPHQPQHF	TGTGCCAGCAGTACAGCCCCGCATCAGCCCCAGCATTTT
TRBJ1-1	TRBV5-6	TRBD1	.	CASSRDRLLVGTEAFF	TGTGCCAGCAGCCGGGACAGGCTGCTCGTGGGGACTGAAGCTTTCTTT
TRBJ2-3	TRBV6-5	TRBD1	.	CASSWMDRGPIDTQYF	TGTGCCAGCAGTTGGATGGACAGGGGGCCGATAGATACGCAGTATTTT
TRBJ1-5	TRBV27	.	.	CASSFTGSNQPQHF	TGTGCCAGCAGTTTTACCGGTAGCAATCAGCCCCAGCATTTT
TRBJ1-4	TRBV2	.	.	CASSVQGWEKLFF	TGTGCCAGCAGTGTACAGGGTTGGGAAAAACTGTTTTTT
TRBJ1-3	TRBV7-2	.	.	CASSSGTLGNTIYF	TGTGCCAGCAGCTCAGGGACACTCGGAAACACCATATATTTT
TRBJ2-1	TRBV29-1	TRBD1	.	CSGVGTGGILGDEQFF	TGCAGCGGGGTTGGGACAGGGGGCATCCTCGGCGATGAGCAGTTCTTC
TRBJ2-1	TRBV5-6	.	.	CASSYARSEAEQFF	TGTGCCAGCAGCTACGCTCGTTCCGAGGCTGAGCAGTTCTTC
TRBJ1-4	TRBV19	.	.	CASSDIATNEKLFF	TGTGCCAGTAGCGACATTGCAACTAATGAAAAACTGTTTTTT
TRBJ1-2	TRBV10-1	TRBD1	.	CASSGQGNYGYTF	TGCGCCAGCAGCGGACAGGGAAACTATGGCTACACCTTC